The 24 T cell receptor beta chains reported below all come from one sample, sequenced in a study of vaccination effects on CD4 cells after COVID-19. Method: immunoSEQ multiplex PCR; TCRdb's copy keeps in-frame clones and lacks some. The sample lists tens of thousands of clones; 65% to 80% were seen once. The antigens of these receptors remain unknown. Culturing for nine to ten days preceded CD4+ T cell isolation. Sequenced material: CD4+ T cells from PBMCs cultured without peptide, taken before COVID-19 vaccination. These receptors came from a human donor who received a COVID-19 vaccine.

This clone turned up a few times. The CDR3 nucleotides read TGTGCCAGCAGCGCTAGGTCGGGTGGAGGCTACGAGCAGTACTTC. Translating gives CASSARSGGGYEQYF. The chain has TRBV7-6 and TRBJ2-7; D is perhaps TRBD2 (5 bases). V dropped 5 bases and J dropped 3 bases, with 17 bases sitting between them. CDR1 and CDR2 from the germline V gene are SGHVS and FNYEAQ. The CDR3 consists of 15 residues.

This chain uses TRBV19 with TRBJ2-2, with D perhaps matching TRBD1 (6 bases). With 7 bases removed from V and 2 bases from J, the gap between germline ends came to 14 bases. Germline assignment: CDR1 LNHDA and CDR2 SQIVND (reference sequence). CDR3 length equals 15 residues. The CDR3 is CASTTGTPNTGELFF. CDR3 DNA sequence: TGTGCCAGTACCACCGGGACACCCAACACCGGGGAGCTGTTTTTT.

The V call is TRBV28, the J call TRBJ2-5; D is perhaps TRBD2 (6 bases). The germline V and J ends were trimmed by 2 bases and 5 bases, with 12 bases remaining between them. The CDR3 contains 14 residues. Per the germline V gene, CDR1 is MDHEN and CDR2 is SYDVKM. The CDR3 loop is CASSLMRGRETQYF. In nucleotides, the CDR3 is TGTGCCAGCAGTTTAATGCGGGGCCGCGAGACCCAGTACTTC.

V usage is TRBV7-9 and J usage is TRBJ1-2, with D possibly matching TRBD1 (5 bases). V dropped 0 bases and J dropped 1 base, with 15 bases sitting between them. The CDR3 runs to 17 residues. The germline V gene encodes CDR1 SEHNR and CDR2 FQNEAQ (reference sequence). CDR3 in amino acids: CASSLAGPRGGNYGYTF. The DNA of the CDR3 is TGTGCCAGCAGCTTAGCGGGACCGAGGGGAGGTAACTATGGCTACACCTTC. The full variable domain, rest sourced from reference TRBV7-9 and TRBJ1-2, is DTGVSQNPRHKITKRGQNVTFRCDPISEHNRLYWYRQTLGQGPEFLTYFQNEAQLEKSRLLSDRFSAERPKGSFSTLEIQRTEQGDSAMYLCASSLAGPRGGNYGYTFGSGTRLTVV.

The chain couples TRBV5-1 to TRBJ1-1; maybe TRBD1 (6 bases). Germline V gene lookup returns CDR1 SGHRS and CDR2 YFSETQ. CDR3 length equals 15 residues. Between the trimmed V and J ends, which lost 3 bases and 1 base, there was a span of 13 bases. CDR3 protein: CASSSGQNWNTEAFF. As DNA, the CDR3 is TGCGCCAGCAGCTCTGGACAGAATTGGAACACTGAAGCTTTCTTT.

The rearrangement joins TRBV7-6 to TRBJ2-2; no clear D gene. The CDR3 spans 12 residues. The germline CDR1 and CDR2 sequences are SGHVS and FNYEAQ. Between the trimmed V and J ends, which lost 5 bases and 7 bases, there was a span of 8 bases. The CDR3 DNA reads TGTGCCAGCAGCCTAGACATCGGGGAGCTGTTTTTT. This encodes CASSLDIGELFF.

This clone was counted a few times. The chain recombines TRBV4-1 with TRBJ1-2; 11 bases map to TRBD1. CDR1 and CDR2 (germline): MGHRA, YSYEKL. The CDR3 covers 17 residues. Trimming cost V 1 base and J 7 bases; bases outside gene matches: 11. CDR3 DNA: TGCGCCAGCAGCCAAGGGCTTTGGGGACAGGGGGGTCTTGGCTACACCTTC. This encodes CASSQGLWGQGGLGYTF.

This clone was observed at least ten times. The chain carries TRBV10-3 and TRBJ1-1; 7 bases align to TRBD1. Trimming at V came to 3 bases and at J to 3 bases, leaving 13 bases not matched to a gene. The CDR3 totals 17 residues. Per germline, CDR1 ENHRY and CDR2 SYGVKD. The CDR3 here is CAISEGRGFETDTEAFF. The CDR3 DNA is TGTGCCATCAGTGAAGGCAGGGGGTTTGAGACGGACACTGAAGCTTTCTTT.

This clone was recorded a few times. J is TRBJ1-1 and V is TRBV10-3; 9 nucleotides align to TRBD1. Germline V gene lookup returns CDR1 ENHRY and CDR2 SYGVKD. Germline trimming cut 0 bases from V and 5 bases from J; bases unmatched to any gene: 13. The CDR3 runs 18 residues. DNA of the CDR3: TGTGCCATCAGTGAGTCGATTTGGGGACAGGGAGCGGGGACTGAAGCTTTCTTT. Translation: CAISESIWGQGAGTEAFF.

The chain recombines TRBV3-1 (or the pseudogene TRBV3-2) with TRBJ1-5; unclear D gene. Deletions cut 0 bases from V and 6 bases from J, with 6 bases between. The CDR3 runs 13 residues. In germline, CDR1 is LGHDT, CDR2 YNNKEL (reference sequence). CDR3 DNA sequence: TGTGCCAGCAGCCAAGATCTGGGTCAGCCCCAGCATTTT. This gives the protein CASSQDLGQPQHF.

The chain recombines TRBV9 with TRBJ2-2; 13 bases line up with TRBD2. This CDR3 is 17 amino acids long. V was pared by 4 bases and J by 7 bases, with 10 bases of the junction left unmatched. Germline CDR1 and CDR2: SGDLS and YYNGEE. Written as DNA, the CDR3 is TGTGCCAGCAGCCCCACTAGCGGGGGGGCCTCGGGCGGGGAGCTGTTTTTT. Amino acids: CASSPTSGGASGGELFF.

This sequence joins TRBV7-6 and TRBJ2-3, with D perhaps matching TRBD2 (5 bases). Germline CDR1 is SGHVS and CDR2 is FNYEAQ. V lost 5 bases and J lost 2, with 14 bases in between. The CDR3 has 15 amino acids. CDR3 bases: TGTGCCAGCAGCCGGACCGGACTGACCACAGATACGCAGTATTTT. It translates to CASSRTGLTTDTQYF.

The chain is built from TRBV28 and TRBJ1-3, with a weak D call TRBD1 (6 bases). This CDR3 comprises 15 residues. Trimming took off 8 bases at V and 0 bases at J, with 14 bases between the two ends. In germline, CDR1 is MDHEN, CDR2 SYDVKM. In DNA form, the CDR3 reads TGTGCCAGCTCGACAGGTGGAAGCTCTGGAAACACCATATATTTT. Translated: CASSTGGSSGNTIYF.

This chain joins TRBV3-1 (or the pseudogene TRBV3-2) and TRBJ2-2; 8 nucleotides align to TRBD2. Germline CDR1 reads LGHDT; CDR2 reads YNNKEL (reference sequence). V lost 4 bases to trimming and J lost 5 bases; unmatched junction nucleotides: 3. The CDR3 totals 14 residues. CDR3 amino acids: CASSLSGRTGELFF. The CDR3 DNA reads TGTGCCAGCAGCCTAAGCGGGAGAACCGGGGAGCTGTTTTTT.

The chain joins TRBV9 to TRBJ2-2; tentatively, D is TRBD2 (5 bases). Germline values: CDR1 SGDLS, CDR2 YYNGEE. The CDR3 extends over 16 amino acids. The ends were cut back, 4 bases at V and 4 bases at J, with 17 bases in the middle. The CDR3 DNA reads TGTGCCAGCAGCCATGAGGGCAGCGGCCCCACCGGGGAGCTGTTTTTT. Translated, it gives CASSHEGSGPTGELFF. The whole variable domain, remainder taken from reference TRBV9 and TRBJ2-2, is DSGVTQTPKHLITATGQRVTLRCSPRSGDLSVYWYQQSLDQGLQFLIQYYNGEERAKGNILERFSAQQFPDLHSELNLSSLELGDSALYFCASSHEGSGPTGELFFGEGSRLTVL.

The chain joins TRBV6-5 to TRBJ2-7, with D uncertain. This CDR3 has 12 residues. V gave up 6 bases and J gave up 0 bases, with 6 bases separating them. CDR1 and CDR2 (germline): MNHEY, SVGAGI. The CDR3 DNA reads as TGTGCCAGCAGGTCCCTCTCCTACGAGCAGTACTTC. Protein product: CASRSLSYEQYF.

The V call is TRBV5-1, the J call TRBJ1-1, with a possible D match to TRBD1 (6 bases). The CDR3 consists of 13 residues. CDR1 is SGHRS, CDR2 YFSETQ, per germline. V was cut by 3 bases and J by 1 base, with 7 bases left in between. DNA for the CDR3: TGCGCCAGCAGCTGGGGACAGAACACTGAAGCTTTCTTT. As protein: CASSWGQNTEAFF.

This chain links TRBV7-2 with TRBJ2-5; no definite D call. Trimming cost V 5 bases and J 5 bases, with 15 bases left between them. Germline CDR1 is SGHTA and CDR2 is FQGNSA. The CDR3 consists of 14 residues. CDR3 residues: CASSPATARETQYF. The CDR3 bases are TGTGCCAGCAGCCCAGCGACGGCTCGGGAGACCCAGTACTTC.

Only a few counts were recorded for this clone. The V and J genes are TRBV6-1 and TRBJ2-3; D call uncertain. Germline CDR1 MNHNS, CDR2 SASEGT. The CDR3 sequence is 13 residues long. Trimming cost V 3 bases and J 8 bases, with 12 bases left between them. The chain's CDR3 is CASSESGIGTQYF. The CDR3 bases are TGTGCCAGCAGTGAGTCGGGTATCGGTACGCAGTATTTT.

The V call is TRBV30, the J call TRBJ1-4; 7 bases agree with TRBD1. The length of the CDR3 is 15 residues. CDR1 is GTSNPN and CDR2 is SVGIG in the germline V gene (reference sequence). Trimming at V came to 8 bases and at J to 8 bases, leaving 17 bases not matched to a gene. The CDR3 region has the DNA TGTGCCGGAAACGGAAACAGGGGCTCGGGAGAAAAACTGTTTTTT. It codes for CAGNGNRGSGEKLFF.

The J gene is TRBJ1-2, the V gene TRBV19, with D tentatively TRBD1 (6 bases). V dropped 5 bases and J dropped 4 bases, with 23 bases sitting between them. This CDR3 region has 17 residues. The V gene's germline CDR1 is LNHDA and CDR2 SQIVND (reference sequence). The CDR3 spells CASSFTTGTRSSYGYTF. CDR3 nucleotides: TGTGCCAGTAGTTTTACGACAGGTACGCGGTCATCCTATGGCTACACCTTC. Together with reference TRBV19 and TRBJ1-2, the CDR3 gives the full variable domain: DGGITQSPKYLFRKEGQNVTLSCEQNLNHDAMYWYRQDPGQGLRLIYYSQIVNDFQKGDIAEGYSVSREKKESFPLTVTSAQKNPTAFYLCASSFTTGTRSSYGYTFGSGTRLTVV.

CDR3 region: CASSLGRFTEAFF. CDR3 nucleotide sequence: TGTGCCAGCAGCTTAGGCAGATTCACTGAAGCTTTCTTT. J is TRBJ1-1 and V is TRBV7-2; D is ambiguous. Germline V gives CDR1 SGHTA, CDR2 FQGNSA. The CDR3 is 13 residues long. V dropped 1 base and J dropped 4 bases, with 7 bases sitting between them.

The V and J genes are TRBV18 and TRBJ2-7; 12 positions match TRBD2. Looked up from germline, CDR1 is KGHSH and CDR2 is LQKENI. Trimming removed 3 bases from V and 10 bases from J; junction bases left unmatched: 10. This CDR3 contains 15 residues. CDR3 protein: CASSPELAGGLGQYF. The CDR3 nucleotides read TGTGCCAGCTCACCCGAACTAGCGGGAGGCCTCGGACAGTACTTC.

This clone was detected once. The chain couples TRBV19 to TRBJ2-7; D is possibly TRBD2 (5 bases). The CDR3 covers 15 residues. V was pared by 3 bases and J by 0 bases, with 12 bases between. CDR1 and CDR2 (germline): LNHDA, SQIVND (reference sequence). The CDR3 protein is CASSIRSGLSYEQYF. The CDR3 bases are TGTGCCAGTAGTATTCGGAGCGGTCTCTCCTACGAGCAGTACTTC.